The 23 T cell receptor beta chains in this list originate from one sample, sequenced in a study of tumor-infiltrating lymphocytes in primary liver carcinoma. RNA was extracted from whole blood without cell sorting, alongside germline DNA. TCR beta cDNA was prepared out of approximately 470 ng total RNA by means of a constant-region primer. Three nested multiplex PCR rounds of slightly modified ARM-PCR generated TCR beta libraries. Each of the first two PCR rounds ran roughly 9 cycles with TRBV1-TRBV30 forward and C-beta reverse primers. In TCRdb, the multiplex PCR reads were re-called with MiXCR into one record per CDR3 protein. The sample includes more than 150,000 distinct CDR3 sequences, roughly three fifths of them seen just once. The sequenced sample consisted of peripheral blood. These receptors originate from a middle-aged man with primary liver carcinoma and hepatitis B virus infection.

Worth noting for this clonotype: Germline is not matched at one junction end, which may reflect a read error. The chain carries TRBV11-3 and TRBJ2-7; D may match TRBD1 or TRBD2 (5 bases each). CDR3 length: 15 amino acids. Per germline, CDR1 SGHNT and CDR2 YENEEA. CDR3 sequence (DNA): TGTGGCAGCAGCTTAAACCAGGGAGAGGGGTACGAGCAGTACTTC. This translates into CGSSLNQGEGYEQYF.

The chain joins TRBV7-3 to TRBJ2-2, with D unresolved. Trimming cost V 3 bases and J 6 bases, with 11 bases left between them. Per the germline V gene, CDR1 is SGHTA and CDR2 is FQGTGA. The length of the CDR3 is 14 residues. The CDR3 region is CASSFFLGAGELFF. In DNA, the CDR3 is TGTGCCAGCAGCTTCTTTCTTGGAGCCGGGGAGCTGTTTTTT.

The chain carries TRBV6-2 or TRBV6-3 and TRBJ2-1, with 11 nucleotides matching TRBD2. V lost 6 bases to trimming and J lost 10 bases; unmatched junction nucleotides: 11. CDR3 length: 15 residues. From germline, CDR1 is MNHEY and CDR2 SVGEGT. For the CDR3, the DNA is TGTGCCAGCAGCAAAGGCACTAGCGGGAGACAGGAGCAGTTCTTC. This gives the protein CASSKGTSGRQEQFF.

Concerning this clonotype: In this CDR3 the conserved last residue, phenylalanine or tryptophan, is missing, so a read error is likely. V and J are TRBV29-1 and TRBJ2-5; D assignment may be TRBD1 or TRBD2 (6 bases each). The CDR3 has 13 residues. Germline V gene lookup returns CDR1 SQVTM and CDR2 ANQGSEA. The CDR3 nucleotides read TGCAGCGTTGATAGGGGGGAGGTAGAGAACCAGTACCTC. Its translation: CSVDRGEVENQYL.

In its sample, this clonotype was seen once. The rearrangement links TRBV11-2 to TRBJ1-1; a weak D match, TRBD1 (5 bases). The V and J ends lost 6 bases and 11 bases respectively, with 19 bases between them. Germline CDR1 is SGHAT and CDR2 is FQNNGV. The CDR3 extends over 13 amino acids. Written as DNA, the CDR3 is TGTGCCAGCAGTCCAGGGTCGAACAATGAGGCTTTCTTT. It is translated as CASSPGSNNEAFF.

In the case of this clonotype: The junction does not match germline at one end; this may be a read error. This chain uses TRBV11-2 with TRBJ2-2; 7 nucleotides align to TRBD1. This CDR3 region has 15 residues. Germline values: CDR1 SGHAT, CDR2 FQNNGV. This CDR3 reads CANSIIEQGLGELFF. As DNA, the CDR3 is TGTGCCAACAGCATTATCGAACAGGGGTTGGGGGAGCTGTTTTTT. Filled out from reference TRBV11-2 and TRBJ2-2, the complete variable domain reads EAGVAQSPRYKIIEKRQSVAFWCNPISGHATLYWYQQILGQGPKLLIQFQNNGVVDDSQLPKDRFSAERLKGVDSTLKIQPAKLEDSAVYLCANSIIEQGLGELFFGEGSRLTVL.

This clonotype was found many times. This chain connects TRBV29-1 to TRBJ2-1; D gene unclear. The germline V gene encodes CDR1 SQVTM and CDR2 ANQGSEA. V was shortened by 4 bases and J by 6 bases, with 4 bases between the two germline ends. The CDR3 has 10 amino acids. The CDR3 sequence: CSVGVNEQFF. CDR3 nucleotides: TGCAGCGTTGGGGTCAATGAGCAGTTCTTC.

As for this clonotype: A much larger clone lies a single base off, so this may be a read error. V and J are TRBV4-1 and TRBJ1-4, with a possible D match to TRBD1 (5 bases). This CDR3 has 16 amino acids. CDR1 and CDR2 from the germline V gene are MGHRA and YSYEKL. With 0 bases removed from V and 8 bases from J, the gap between germline ends came to 16 bases. This chain's CDR3 is CASSQDLARGNEKLFF. The CDR3 DNA is TGCGCCAGCAGCCAAGATCTGGCGAGGGGAAACGAAAAACTGTTTTTT.

V gene TRBV6-6 combines with J gene TRBJ1-1; D possibly corresponds to TRBD1 (6 bases). The V and J ends lost 2 bases and 2 bases respectively, with 12 bases between them. CDR3 size: 15 residues. The V gene's germline CDR1 is MNHNY and CDR2 SVGAGI (reference sequence). As DNA, the CDR3 is TGTGCCAGCAGTTACCATACAGGGTTTAACACTGAAGCTTTCTTT. Amino acids: CASSYHTGFNTEAFF.

This clonotype was seen a handful of times. This may stem from a read error, because a much larger clone lies one nucleotide away. The chain uses TRBV11-2 and TRBJ2-7; possibly TRBD1 or TRBD2 for D (5 bases each). The CDR3 runs 15 residues. V lost 1 base and J lost 2, with 12 bases in between. Germline V gene lookup returns CDR1 SGHAT and CDR2 FQNNGV. The CDR3 nucleotides read TGTGCCAGCAGCTTAGCGCCGGGGCCGGCCTACGAGCAGTACTTC. Protein sequence: CASSLAPGPAYEQYF.

In the case of this clonotype: A much larger clone lies a single base off, so this may be a read error. The chain recombines TRBV6-1 with TRBJ2-3; D remains unclear. The germline CDR1 and CDR2 sequences are MNHNS and SASEGT. The CDR3 totals 13 residues. CDR3 sequence: CTSSEQITDTQYF. The DNA of the CDR3 is TGTACCAGCAGTGAACAGATCACAGATACGCAGTATTTT.

This clonotype showed up just a few times. V gene TRBV29-1 combines with J gene TRBJ2-7; 7 bases fit TRBD2. The CDR3 extends over 11 amino acids. Germline V CDR1 and CDR2: SQVTM, ANQGSEA. Unmatched junction bases numbered 2, after V lost 7 bases and J lost 2 bases. The CDR3 DNA sequence: TGCAGCGGGGGGGGGGCCTACGAGCAGTACTTC. This translates into CSGGGAYEQYF.

Details on this clonotype: The conserved phenylalanine or tryptophan is not found at the CDR3 terminus, so this likely reflects a read error. The rearrangement uses TRBV12-3 or TRBV12-4 and TRBJ2-7, with 11 bases identical to TRBD2. Trimming cost V 5 bases and J 0 bases; bases outside gene matches: 3. This CDR3 contains 15 residues. CDR3 loop: CASSTSGRSSYEQYI. DNA for the CDR3: TGTGCCAGCAGTACTAGCGGGAGAAGCTCCTACGAGCAGTACATC.

The V call is TRBV6-5, the J call TRBJ1-2; D is ambiguous. V shed 6 bases and J shed 6 bases, with 14 bases lying between them. This CDR3 contains 13 residues. Germline values: CDR1 MNHEY, CDR2 SVGAGI. CDR3 sequence: CASRDWPTNGYTF. CDR3 DNA: TGTGCCAGCAGGGACTGGCCAACCAATGGCTACACCTTC.

This clonotype was detected ten times or more. This chain links TRBV11-2 with TRBJ2-5, with TRBD1 matching over 9 bases. Unmatched junction bases numbered 2, after V lost 1 base and J lost 2 bases. Per germline, CDR1 SGHAT and CDR2 FQNNGV. There are 15 residues in the CDR3. The CDR3 DNA follows: TGTGCCAGCAGCTTAGGGGGGACAGGGCAAGAGACCCAGTACTTC. Translation: CASSLGGTGQETQYF.

With regard to this clonotype: The germline gene is not matched at one end of the junction; a read error may be the cause. CDR3 in DNA: TGTGCCAGCAGCTTAATGGACGGCTTCAGCTCCTACGAGCAGTACTTT. Translation gives CASSLMDGFSSYEQYF. The chain links TRBV11-2 to TRBJ2-7, with unresolved D. The CDR3 extends over 16 amino acids. The germline V gene encodes CDR1 SGHAT and CDR2 FQNNGV.

About this clonotype itself: At one boundary the junction diverges from the germline segment, which might be a read error. The chain recombines TRBV4-1 with TRBJ1-6; no reliable D call. The germline V gene has CDR1 MGHRA and CDR2 YSYEKL. This CDR3 is 17 amino acids long. The CDR3 reads CSSGQDRRRGAGSPLHF. The CDR3 DNA reads TGCTCCAGCGGCCAAGATAGAAGGCGGGGTGCCGGTTCACCCCTCCACTTT.

About this clonotype itself: Possible read error: a much larger clone is one base away. This rearrangement joins TRBV11-3 to TRBJ1-1; tentative D call: TRBD1 (5 bases). Germline values: CDR1 SGHNT, CDR2 YENEEA. The CDR3 length is 14 residues. CDR3 in amino acids: CASSFQGENTEALF. DNA for the CDR3: TGTGCCAGCAGCTTTCAGGGAGAGAACACTGAAGCTTTGTTT.

There are many counts of this clonotype. The chain uses TRBV29-1 and TRBJ2-3, with 9 bases aligning to TRBD2. The CDR3 spans 14 residues. The junction had 9 bases not matched to a gene; V was cut back by 8 bases and J by 3 bases. Germline CDR1 SQVTM, CDR2 ANQGSEA. CDR3 region: CSSTSGGPTDTQYF. The CDR3 DNA reads TGCAGCTCCACCAGCGGGGGGCCAACAGATACGCAGTATTTT.

Of note for this clonotype: At one boundary the junction diverges from the germline segment, which might be a read error. This chain links TRBV11-2 with TRBJ2-7; 7 nucleotides match TRBD2. The length of the CDR3 is 13 residues. The germline V gene has CDR1 SGHAT and CDR2 FQNNGV. The CDR3 spells CASSNQTSSEQYF. CDR3 DNA sequence: TGTGCCAGCAGCAATCAGACTAGCTCCGAGCAATACTTC. Full variable domain (outside the CDR3, taken from reference TRBV11-2 and TRBJ2-7): EAGVAQSPRYKIIEKRQSVAFWCNPISGHATLYWYQQILGQGPKLLIQFQNNGVVDDSQLPKDRFSAERLKGVDSTLKIQPAKLEDSAVYLCASSNQTSSEQYFGPGTRLTVT.

The genes are TRBV10-1 and TRBJ1-2, with D possibly matching TRBD1 (5 bases). The CDR3 is 13 amino acids. Germline V CDR1 and CDR2: WNHNN, SYGVQD (reference sequence). The germline V and J ends were trimmed by 2 bases and 9 bases, with 13 bases remaining between them. The CDR3 spells CASSEDRQGSYTF. CDR3 DNA: TGCGCCAGCAGTGAGGATCGCCAGGGAAGCTACACCTTC.

The rearrangement joins TRBV5-5 to TRBJ2-5; 9 nucleotides match TRBD2. V shed 1 base and J 3 bases; nucleotides not matched to a gene: 4. The CDR3 runs 15 residues. The germline V gene encodes CDR1 SGHKS and CDR2 YYEKEE (reference sequence). The CDR3 region has the DNA TGTGCCAGCAGCTTGTTGGGACTAGCAGAAGAGACCCAGTACTTC. As protein: CASSLLGLAEETQYF. Variable domain in full (rest from reference TRBV5-5 and TRBJ2-5): DAGVTQSPTHLIKTRGQQVTLRCSPISGHKSVSWYQQVLGQGPQFIFQYYEKEERGRGNFPDRFSARQFPNYSSELNVNALLLGDSALYLCASSLLGLAEETQYFGPGTRLLVL.

A few counts support this clonotype. A single base separates this from a much larger clone, so it may be a read error. The rearrangement joins TRBV12-3 or TRBV12-4 to TRBJ2-1; D remains unclear. CDR3 length equals 12 residues. Trimming removed 6 bases at V and 4 bases at J, with 7 bases between. The CDR3 sequence is CASSLRYNEQFF. The CDR3 region has the DNA TGTGCCAGCAGCTTGAGGTACAATGAGCAGTTCTTC.